This TCR beta chain was found in a study of cytomegalovirus exposure and HLA in healthy donors. Study-level results: Immune exposure information available was restricted to CMV serostatus. Apparent HLA restriction characterized most CMV-associated TCR beta chains in a later analysis. Most TCR sequences were seen very rarely across donors, but some public TCRs occurred in many. According to an earlier analysis, most TCR beta V segments yielded productive rearrangements about 90% or about 30% of the time.

With 60 Vbeta and 13 Jbeta primers, the PCR was carried out. The table came from immunoSEQ multiplex PCR; TCRdb's copy has only in-frame clones and leaves some out. Among about 130,000 clones listed, 76% were seen once. About this clone itself: The antigen is not known.

This CDR3 has 16 residues. Germline CDR1 is SGHTA and CDR2 is FQGNSA. V was pared by 0 bases and J by 6 bases, with 7 bases of the junction left unmatched. The clonotype was recovered from a man aged 50-59 years in good health and CMV-seronegative. The sample was PBMCs. J is TRBJ1-2 and V is TRBV7-2; TRBD1 aligns across 10 bases. This chain's CDR3 is CASSLAPRQGANGYTF. DNA of the CDR3: TGTGCCAGCAGCTTAGCCCCCCGACAGGGGGCTAATGGCTACACCTTC.